The rows below give T cell receptor beta chains drawn from one sample of a study of technical replicates of blood from several donors. Assay used: immunoSEQ multiplex PCR; TCRdb lists only in-frame clones, some missing. The sample shows some 64,000 clones, roughly 86% of them seen only once. The material sequenced was PBMCs. The receptor source for this set is a human donor in good health. Some clones in this sample may be carry-over from other donors' samples. The CDR3 runs from the conserved cysteine through the conserved F or W. The D gene is left open where the match is weak. Where a row states a size, it is once, few, many or the class of an expanded clone; other rows omit it.

abundance	d_gene	j_gene	v_gene	CDR3nt	CDR3aa
-	-	TRBJ1-4	TRBV7-9	TGTGCCAGCAGCTTAGAGAAGGGAGGAAAACTGTTTTTT	CASSLEKGGKLFF
-	-	TRBJ1-2	TRBV10-1	TGCGCCAGCAGTGAACTCAACTATGGCTACACCTTC	CASSELNYGYTF
-	-	TRBJ2-7	TRBV30	TGTGCCTGCGAGGAGGGCTCAACCTACGAGCAGTACTTC	CACEEGSTYEQYF
-	TRBD2	TRBJ2-2	TRBV10-3	TGTGCCATCAGCTCCGGGACTAGCGGGAGGGCAGGGGAGCTGTTTTTT	CAISSGTSGRAGELFF
once	TRBD1	TRBJ1-2	TRBV19	TGTGCCAGTAGTGGAGACAGGGGGCGACCGATCTATGGCTACACCTTC	CASSGDRGRPIYGYTF
-	-	TRBJ2-7	TRBV7-9	TGTGCCAGCAGCCCCTTTCGGTCCTACGAGCAGTACTTC	CASSPFRSYEQYF
-	-	TRBJ2-6	TRBV5-4	TGTGCCAGCAGCCTCAGCCCGGGTGGGGCCAACGTCCTGACTTTC	CASSLSPGGANVLTF
-	-	TRBJ2-6	TRBV2	TGTGCCAGCAGCTATGGGGCCAACGTCCTGACTTTC	CASSYGANVLTF
-	-	TRBJ1-1	TRBV6-5	TGTGCCAGCAGTTATGGGCAGGGAATGAACACTGAAGCTTTCTTT	CASSYGQGMNTEAFF
-	-	TRBJ2-2	TRBV29-1	TGCAGCGTTGAAGGGAGGAACACCGGGGAGCTGTTTTTT	CSVEGRNTGELFF
once	TRBD1	TRBJ2-2	TRBV10-3	TGTGCCATCAGTGGGGGACAGGGGACGAACACCGGGGAGCTGTTTTTT	CAISGGQGTNTGELFF
-	-	TRBJ2-7	TRBV2	TGTGCCAGCAGTCTCTACAGCTCCTACGAGCAGTACTTC	CASSLYSSYEQYF
-	TRBD1	TRBJ1-3	TRBV29-1	TGCAGCGTCGCTGGGACAGGGTCTGGAAACACCATATATTTT	CSVAGTGSGNTIYF
-	-	TRBJ2-7	TRBV13	TGTGCCAGCAGCTCGGGGGGCGGGGCGCAGTACTTC	CASSSGGGAQYF
few	TRBD2	TRBJ2-3	TRBV6-5	TGTGCCAGCAGGACCGGGAGGTCAGATACGCAGTATTTT	CASRTGRSDTQYF
-	TRBD1	TRBJ1-2	TRBV6-1	TGTGCCACCTTTTATACAGGCACAGGGGGCTATGGCTACACCTTC	CATFYTGTGGYGYTF
-	TRBD1	TRBJ1-1	TRBV7-9	TGTGCCAGTAAGACAGGGGGCACATCGAACACTGAAGCTTTCTTT	CASKTGGTSNTEAFF
-	TRBD1	TRBJ2-7	TRBV11-2	TGTGCCAGCACCCAGGGAGACAGGGTACGCGAGCAGTACTTC	CASTQGDRVREQYF
-	TRBD2	TRBJ2-5	TRBV15	TGTGCCACCAGCAGTAGACTAGCGGGGGTTAAAGAGACCCAGTACTTC	CATSSRLAGVKETQYF
-	TRBD1	TRBJ2-7	TRBV7-9	TGTGCCAGCAGCCCGCCGGGACAGGGGGCCCACGAGCAGTACTTC	CASSPPGQGAHEQYF
few	TRBD2	TRBJ2-3	TRBV6-4	TGTGCCAGCAGTGACTTGCCGGCGGGGGGACTAGATACGCAGTATTTT	CASSDLPAGGLDTQYF
-	TRBD1	TRBJ1-2	TRBV19	TGTGCCAGTAGTATTTCGGACTGGACAGGGGCGCCTCACTATGGCTACACCTTC	CASSISDWTGAPHYGYTF
-	-	TRBJ1-4	TRBV7-3	TGTGCCAGCAGCTCAAAGGGGCAGGATAATGAAAAACTGTTTTTT	CASSSKGQDNEKLFF
-	TRBD2	TRBJ2-7	TRBV4-2	TGTGCCAGCAGCCAAGGGGGGGGACGGGCCTACGAGCAGTACTTC	CASSQGGGRAYEQYF
-	-	TRBJ2-3	TRBV5-1	TGCGCCAGCAGCTTGCAGGGCCCCGACACAGATACGCAGTATTTT	CASSLQGPDTDTQYF
-	TRBD2	TRBJ2-1	TRBV7-2	TGTGCCAGCAGCCTCTCCCGGGACTACTACAATGAGCAGTTCTTC	CASSLSRDYYNEQFF
-	TRBD1	TRBJ2-7	TRBV18	TGTGCCAGCTCACCCGGGACAGGGGCATCCTACGAGCAGTACTTC	CASSPGTGASYEQYF